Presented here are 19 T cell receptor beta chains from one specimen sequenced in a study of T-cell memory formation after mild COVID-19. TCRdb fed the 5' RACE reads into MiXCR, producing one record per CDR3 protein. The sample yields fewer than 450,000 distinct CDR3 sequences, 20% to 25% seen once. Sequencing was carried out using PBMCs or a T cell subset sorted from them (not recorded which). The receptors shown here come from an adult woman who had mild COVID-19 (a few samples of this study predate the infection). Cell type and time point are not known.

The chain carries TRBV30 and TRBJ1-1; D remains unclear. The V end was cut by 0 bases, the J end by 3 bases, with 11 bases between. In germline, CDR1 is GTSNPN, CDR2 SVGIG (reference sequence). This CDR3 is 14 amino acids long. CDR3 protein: CAWSVGGPDTEAFF. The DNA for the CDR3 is TGTGCCTGGAGTGTCGGTGGGCCGGACACTGAAGCTTTCTTT.

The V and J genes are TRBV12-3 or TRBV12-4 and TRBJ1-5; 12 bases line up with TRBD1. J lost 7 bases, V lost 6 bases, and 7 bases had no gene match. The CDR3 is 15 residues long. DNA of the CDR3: TGTGCCAGCAGATCGGGACAGGGGGCTTGGCAGCCCCAGCATTTT. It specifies CASRSGQGAWQPQHF.

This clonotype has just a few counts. CDR3 amino acids: CASSLAQTGNEQFF. Here the CDR3 DNA reads TGCGCCAGCAGCTTGGCCCAGACAGGGAATGAGCAGTTCTTC. V usage is TRBV5-1 and J usage is TRBJ2-1; TRBD1 aligns across 7 bases. V lost 0 bases, J lost 7 bases, and 4 bases stayed unmatched. The CDR3 loop spans 14 amino acids. The germline CDR1 and CDR2 sequences are SGHRS and YFSETQ.

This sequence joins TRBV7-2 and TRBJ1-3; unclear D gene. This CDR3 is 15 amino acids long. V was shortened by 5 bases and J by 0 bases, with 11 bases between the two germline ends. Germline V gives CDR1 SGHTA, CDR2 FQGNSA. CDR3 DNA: TGTGCCAGCAGCCTTCGGGGTAGCTCTGGAAACACCATATATTTT. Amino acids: CASSLRGSSGNTIYF.

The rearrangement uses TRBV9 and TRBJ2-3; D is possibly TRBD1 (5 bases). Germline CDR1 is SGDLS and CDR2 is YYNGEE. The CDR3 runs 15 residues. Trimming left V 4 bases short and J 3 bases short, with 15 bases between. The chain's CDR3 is CASSPNRLGTDTQYF. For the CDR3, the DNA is TGTGCCAGCAGCCCTAACAGGTTAGGGACAGATACGCAGTATTTT.

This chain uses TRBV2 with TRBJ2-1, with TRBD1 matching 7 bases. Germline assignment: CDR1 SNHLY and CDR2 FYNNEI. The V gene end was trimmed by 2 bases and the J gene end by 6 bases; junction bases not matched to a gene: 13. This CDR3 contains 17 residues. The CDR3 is CASSEQDRIPIPNEQFF. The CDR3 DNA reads TGTGCCAGCAGTGAACAGGACAGGATCCCGATTCCCAATGAGCAGTTCTTC.

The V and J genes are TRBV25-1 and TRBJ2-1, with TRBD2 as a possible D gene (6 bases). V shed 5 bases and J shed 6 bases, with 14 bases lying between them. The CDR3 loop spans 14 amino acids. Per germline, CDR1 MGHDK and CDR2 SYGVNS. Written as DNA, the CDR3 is TGTGCCAGCAGTACGATCGGGGGAGTCAATGAGCAGTTCTTC. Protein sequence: CASSTIGGVNEQFF.

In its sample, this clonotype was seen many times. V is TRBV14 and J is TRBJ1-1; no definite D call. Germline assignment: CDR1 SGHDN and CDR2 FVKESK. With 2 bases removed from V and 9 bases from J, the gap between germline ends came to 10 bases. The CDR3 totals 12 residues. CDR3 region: CASSQLGRKAFF. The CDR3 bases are TGTGCCAGCAGCCAATTAGGTCGTAAAGCTTTCTTT.

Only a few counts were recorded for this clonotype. CDR3 bases: TGTGCCAGCAGCCCGCCGGGACGGACCGGGGAGCTGTTTTTT. Amino acid sequence: CASSPPGRTGELFF. The chain joins TRBV7-6 to TRBJ2-2; D tentatively reads TRBD1 or TRBD2 (5 bases each). CDR3 length: 14 amino acids. V was trimmed by 5 bases and J by 5 bases, leaving 12 bases between them. Germline lookup yields CDR1 SGHVS and CDR2 FNYEAQ.

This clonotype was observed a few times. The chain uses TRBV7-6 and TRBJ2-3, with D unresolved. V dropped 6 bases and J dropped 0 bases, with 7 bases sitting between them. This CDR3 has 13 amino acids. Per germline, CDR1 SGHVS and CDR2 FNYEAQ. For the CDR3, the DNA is TGTGCCAGCAGATTACAGAGCACAGATACGCAGTATTTT. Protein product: CASRLQSTDTQYF. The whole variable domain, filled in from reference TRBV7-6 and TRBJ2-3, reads GAGVSQSPRYKVTKRGQDVALRCDPISGHVSLYWYRQALGQGPEFLTYFNYEAQQDKSGLPNDRFSAERPEGSISTLTIQRTEQRDSAMYRCASRLQSTDTQYFGPGTRLTVL.

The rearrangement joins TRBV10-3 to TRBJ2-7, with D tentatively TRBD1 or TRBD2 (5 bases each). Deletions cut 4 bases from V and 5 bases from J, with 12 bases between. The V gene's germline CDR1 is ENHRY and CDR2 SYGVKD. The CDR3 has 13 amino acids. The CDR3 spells CAISAGTMHEQYF. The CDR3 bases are TGTGCCATCAGTGCGGGGACCATGCACGAGCAGTACTTC.

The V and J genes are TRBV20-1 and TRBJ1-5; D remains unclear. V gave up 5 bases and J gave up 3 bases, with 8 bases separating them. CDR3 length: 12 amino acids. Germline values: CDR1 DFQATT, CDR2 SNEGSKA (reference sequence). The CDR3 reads CSAVKNNQPQHF. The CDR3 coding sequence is TGCAGTGCTGTCAAAAACAATCAGCCCCAGCATTTT.

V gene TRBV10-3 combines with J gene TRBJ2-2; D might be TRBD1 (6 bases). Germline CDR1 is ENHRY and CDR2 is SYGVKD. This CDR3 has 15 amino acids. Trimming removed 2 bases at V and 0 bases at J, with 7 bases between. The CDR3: CAISEGTTNTGELFF. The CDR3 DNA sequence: TGTGCCATCAGTGAGGGGACAACGAACACCGGGGAGCTGTTTTTT.

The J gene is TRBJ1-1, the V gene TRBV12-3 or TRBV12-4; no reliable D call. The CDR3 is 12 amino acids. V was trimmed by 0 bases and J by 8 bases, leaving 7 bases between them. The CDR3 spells CASSLAVLEAFF. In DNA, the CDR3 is TGTGCCAGCAGTTTAGCGGTTCTAGAAGCTTTCTTT.

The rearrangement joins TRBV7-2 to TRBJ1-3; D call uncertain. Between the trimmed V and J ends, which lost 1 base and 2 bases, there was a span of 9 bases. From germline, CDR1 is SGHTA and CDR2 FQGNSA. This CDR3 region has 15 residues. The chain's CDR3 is CASSLGGIAGNTIYF. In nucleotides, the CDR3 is TGTGCCAGCAGCTTAGGTGGAATAGCTGGAAACACCATATATTTT.

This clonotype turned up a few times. DNA of the CDR3: TGTGCCAGCAGTTCCCACAGGGGGCGGATCAATGAGCAGTTCTTC. It is translated as CASSSHRGRINEQFF. The chain links TRBV12-3 or TRBV12-4 to TRBJ2-1; 9 positions match TRBD1. The CDR3 is made up of 15 amino acids. The V segment lost 4 bases and the J segment 6 bases; nucleotides outside the gene matches: 7.

In DNA, the CDR3 is TGTGCCAGCAGCTTAGTGGGCGAACTTACGCAGTATTTT. This gives the protein CASSLVGELTQYF. This chain links TRBV7-9 with TRBJ2-3, with unresolved D. Germline loops: CDR1 SEHNR, CDR2 FQNEAQ (reference sequence). Trimming stripped 1 base from V and 8 bases from J, with 10 bases between. There are 13 residues in the CDR3.

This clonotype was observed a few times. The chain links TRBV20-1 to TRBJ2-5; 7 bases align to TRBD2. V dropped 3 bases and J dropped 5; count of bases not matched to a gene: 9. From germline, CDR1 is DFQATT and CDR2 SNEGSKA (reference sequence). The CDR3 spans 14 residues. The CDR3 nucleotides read TGCAGTGCTAGCCCCTCTAGCGGACCCGAGACCCAGTACTTC. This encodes CSASPSSGPETQYF.

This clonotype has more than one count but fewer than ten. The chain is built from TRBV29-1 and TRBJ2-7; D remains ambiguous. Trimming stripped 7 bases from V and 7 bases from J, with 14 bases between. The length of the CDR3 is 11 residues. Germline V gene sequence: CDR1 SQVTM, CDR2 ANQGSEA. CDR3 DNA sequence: TGCAGCGCCGCAGTCGGACCGGAGCAGTACTTC. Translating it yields CSAAVGPEQYF.